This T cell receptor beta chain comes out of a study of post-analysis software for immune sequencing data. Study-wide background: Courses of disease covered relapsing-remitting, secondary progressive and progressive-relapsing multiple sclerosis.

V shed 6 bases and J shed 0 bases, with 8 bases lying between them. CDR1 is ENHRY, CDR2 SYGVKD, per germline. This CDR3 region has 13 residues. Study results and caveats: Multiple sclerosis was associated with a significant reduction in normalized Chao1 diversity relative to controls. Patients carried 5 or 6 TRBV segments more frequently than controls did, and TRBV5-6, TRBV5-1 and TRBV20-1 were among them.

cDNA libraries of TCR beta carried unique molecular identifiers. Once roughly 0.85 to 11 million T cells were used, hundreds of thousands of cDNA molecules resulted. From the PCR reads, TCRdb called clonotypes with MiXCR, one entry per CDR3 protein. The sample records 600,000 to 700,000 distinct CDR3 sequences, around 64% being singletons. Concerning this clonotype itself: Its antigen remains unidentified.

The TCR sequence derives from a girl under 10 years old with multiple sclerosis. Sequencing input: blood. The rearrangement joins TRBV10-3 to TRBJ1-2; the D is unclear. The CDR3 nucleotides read TGTGCCATCAGGGATACCCCTAACTATGGCTACACCTTC. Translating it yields CAIRDTPNYGYTF.